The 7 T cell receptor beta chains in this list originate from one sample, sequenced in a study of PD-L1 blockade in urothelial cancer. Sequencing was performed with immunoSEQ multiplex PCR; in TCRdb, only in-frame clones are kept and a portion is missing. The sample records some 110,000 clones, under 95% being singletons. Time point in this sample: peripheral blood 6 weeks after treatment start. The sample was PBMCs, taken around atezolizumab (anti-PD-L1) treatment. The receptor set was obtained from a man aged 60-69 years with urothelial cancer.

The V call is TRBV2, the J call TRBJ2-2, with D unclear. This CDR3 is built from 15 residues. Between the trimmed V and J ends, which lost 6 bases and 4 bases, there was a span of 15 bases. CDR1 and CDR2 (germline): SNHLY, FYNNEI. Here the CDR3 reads CASSSGRPGTGELFF. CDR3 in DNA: TGTGCCAGCAGCTCAGGCAGGCCCGGCACCGGGGAGCTGTTTTTT.

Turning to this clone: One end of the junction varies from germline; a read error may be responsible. The CDR3: CASSEAGGQGF. For the CDR3, the DNA is TGTGCCAGCAGTGAAGCGGGGGGGCAAGGCTTC. The V call is TRBV6-1, the J call TRBJ2-7, with D possibly being TRBD2 (7 bases). The CDR3 loop spans 11 amino acids. Germline V lookup: CDR1 MNHNS, CDR2 SASEGT.

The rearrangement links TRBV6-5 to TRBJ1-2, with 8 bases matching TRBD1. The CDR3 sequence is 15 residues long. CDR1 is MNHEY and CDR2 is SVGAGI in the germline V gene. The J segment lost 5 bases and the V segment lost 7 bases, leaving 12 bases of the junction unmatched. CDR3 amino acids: CASTRTGREGYGYTF. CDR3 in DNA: TGTGCCAGCACCAGGACAGGGAGGGAAGGATATGGCTACACCTTC.

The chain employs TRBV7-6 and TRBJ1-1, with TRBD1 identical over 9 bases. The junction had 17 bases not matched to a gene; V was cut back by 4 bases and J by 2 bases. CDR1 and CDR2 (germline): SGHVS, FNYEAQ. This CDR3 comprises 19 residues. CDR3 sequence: CASSSNSGPIQGANTEAFF. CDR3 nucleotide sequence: TGTGCCAGCAGCTCGAACTCGGGGCCTATACAGGGGGCAAACACTGAAGCTTTCTTT.

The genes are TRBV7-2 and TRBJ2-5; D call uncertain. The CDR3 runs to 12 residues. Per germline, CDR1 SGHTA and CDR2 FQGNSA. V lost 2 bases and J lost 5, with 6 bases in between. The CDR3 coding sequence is TGTGCCAGCAGCTTAATGCAGGAGACCCAGTACTTC. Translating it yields CASSLMQETQYF.

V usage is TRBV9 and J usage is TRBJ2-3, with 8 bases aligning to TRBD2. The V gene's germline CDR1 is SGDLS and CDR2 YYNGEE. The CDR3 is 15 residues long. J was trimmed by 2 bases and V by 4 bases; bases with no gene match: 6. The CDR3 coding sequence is TGTGCCAGCAGCCCGGTAGCGGGGATCACAGATACGCAGTATTTT. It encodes CASSPVAGITDTQYF.

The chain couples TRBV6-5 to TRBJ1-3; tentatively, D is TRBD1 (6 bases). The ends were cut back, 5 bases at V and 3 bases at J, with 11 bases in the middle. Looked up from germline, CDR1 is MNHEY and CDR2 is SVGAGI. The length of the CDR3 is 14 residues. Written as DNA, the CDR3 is TGTGCCAGCAGTCAGCAGGGGAGTGGAAACACCATATATTTT. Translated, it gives CASSQQGSGNTIYF.